This T cell receptor beta chain was sequenced in a study of blood T cell repertoires in COVID-19 (TCRdb year 2020). For context, the study as a whole: Samples covering the acute and convalescent phases of COVID-19 were provided by collaborators in the United States, Italy and Spain. The material from the prospective study consisted of cDNA or gDNA derived from T cells, B-cell-depleted T cells, or PBMCs. Deeply sampled blood TCRbeta repertoires from subjects exposed to, actively infected with, or recovered from COVID-19 were included in the dataset. The repertoires were released in a freely available public database meant as a resource for research on the immune response to SARS-CoV-2. Samples came from the ongoing ImmuneRACE study (first 160 participants) plus 1,254 subjects from 6 global collaborators. The sample metadata nearly always contained a de-identified subject ID, COVID-19 status, age in years and sex. Where available, HLA class I and class II types were taken from metadata supplied by the sample provider and were not determined by assay-based typing.

The germline V gene specifies MNHEY as CDR1 and SVGAGI as CDR2. V is cut back by 6 bases and J by 6 bases, with 7 bases in the junction unmatched. The CDR3 runs 13 amino acids, cysteine and phenylalanine included. The retained sequence is limited to the CDR3, 39 bases, with the frame set at the first base. TCRbeta CDR3 regions were amplified from genomic DNA using the immunoSEQ Assay, a bias-controlled multiplex PCR. The original methods were these. The number of nucleated cells in each sample was estimated from the amplification of reference gene primers within the assay. To quantify the absolute abundance of each unique TCRbeta CDR3 rearrangement, sequence reads were collapsed and filtered. Productive Simpson clonality was computed per sample as the square root of Simpson's diversity index over productive rearrangements. The immuneACCESS repertoire file appears here via TCRdb, limited to in-frame rearrangements. These files lack a portion of the clones; in checked studies, under half of the deficit traces to unresolved V genes, and the cause of the others is not known. V and J calls plus clone size are reproduced from that table; the DNA served to infer D and trimming. The sample table shows 200,000 to 250,000 clones, and about 82% are seen once. The top ten hold about 2.4% of the sample.

Concerning this clone: The antigen it recognizes is unknown. Base-call qualities are not available, and no considerably larger clone is one nucleotide away.

One collaborating source in Seattle enrolled patients while the patients were actively infected and followed the patients over time throughout the course of disease. Collaborating institutions collected whole blood in K2EDTA tubes following their own protocols. For TCRbeta analysis, collaborator samples were shipped as frozen whole blood, as isolated PBMCs, or as DNA extracted from either sample type. Broad study findings and their caveats: How much clinical and demographic metadata was included differed by source and by participant, and the metadata was provided uncurated.

The sequence links TRBV6-5 to TRBJ1-2; TRBD1 aligns with 7 central bases. This sequence originates from a woman in her sixties or seventies with COVID-19, enrolled during active disease. Source material: peripheral blood. At the DNA level, the sequence is TGTGCCAGCAGCAAGGGACAGTTGGATGGCTACACCTTC. This translates into CASSKGQLDGYTF.